This note documents a single T cell receptor beta chain sequence. CDR1 and CDR2 (germline): LNHDA, SQIVND (reference sequence). V gave up 2 bases and J gave up 4 bases, with 15 bases separating them. The CDR3 consists of 16 residues. This sample was included in a study of PD-L1 blockade in urothelial cancer. For the study at large: Analysis of blood occurred 3 weeks (second dose) and 6 weeks after treatment start.

The protocol was immunoSEQ multiplex PCR, while the TCRdb copy is restricted to in-frame clones and leaves out a portion. In the table there are about 87,000 clones, more than 80% of which are singletons. Time point of the sample: pretreatment peripheral blood. This receptor was obtained from a woman older than 75 with urothelial cancer. The sequences come from PBMCs, collected around atezolizumab (anti-PD-L1) treatment. The rearrangement uses TRBV19 and TRBJ1-5, with D possibly being TRBD1 (5 bases). Here the CDR3 DNA reads TGTGCCAGTAGTATATCGGACACCCTAAAGAATCAGCCCCAGCATTTT. Translation gives CASSISDTLKNQPQHF.